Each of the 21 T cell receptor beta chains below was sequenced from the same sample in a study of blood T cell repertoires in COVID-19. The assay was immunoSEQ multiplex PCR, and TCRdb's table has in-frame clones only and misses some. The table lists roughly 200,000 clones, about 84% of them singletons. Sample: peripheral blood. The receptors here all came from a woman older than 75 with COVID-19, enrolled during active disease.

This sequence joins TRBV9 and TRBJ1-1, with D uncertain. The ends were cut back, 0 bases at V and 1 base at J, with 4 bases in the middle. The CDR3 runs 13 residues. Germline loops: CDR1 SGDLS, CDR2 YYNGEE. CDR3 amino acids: CASSVEQNTEAFF. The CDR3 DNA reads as TGTGCCAGCAGCGTAGAACAGAACACTGAAGCTTTCTTT.

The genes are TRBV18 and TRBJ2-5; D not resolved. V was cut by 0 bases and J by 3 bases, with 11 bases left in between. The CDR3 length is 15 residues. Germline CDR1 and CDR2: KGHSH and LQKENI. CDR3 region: CASSPPVGLKETQYF. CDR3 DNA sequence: TGTGCCAGCTCACCACCAGTGGGCCTCAAAGAGACCCAGTACTTC.

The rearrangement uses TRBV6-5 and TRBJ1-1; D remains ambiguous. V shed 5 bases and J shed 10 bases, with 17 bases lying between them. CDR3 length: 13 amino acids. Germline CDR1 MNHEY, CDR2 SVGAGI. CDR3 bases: TGTGCCAGCAGTCCCACGGATCCGATAGCAGCTTTCTTT. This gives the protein CASSPTDPIAAFF.

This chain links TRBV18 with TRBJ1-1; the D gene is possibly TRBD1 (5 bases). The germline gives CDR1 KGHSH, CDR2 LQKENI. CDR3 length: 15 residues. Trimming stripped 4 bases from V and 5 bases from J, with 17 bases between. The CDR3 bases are TGTGCCAGCTCACTCAACTCGCCAGGGAATACTGAAGCTTTCTTT. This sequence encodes CASSLNSPGNTEAFF.

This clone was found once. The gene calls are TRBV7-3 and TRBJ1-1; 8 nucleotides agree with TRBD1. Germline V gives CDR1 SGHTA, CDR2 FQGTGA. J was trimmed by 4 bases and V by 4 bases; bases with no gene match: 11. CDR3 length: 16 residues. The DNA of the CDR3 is TGTGCCAGCAGCTCCTTCGACAGGGGCCCGGGCACTGAAGCTTTCTTT. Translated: CASSSFDRGPGTEAFF.

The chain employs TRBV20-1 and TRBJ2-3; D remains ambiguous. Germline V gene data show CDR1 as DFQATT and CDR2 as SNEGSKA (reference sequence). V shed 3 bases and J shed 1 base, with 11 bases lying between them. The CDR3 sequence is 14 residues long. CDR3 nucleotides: TGCAGTGCTAGTATACTCCGCGGCACAGATACGCAGTATTTT. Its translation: CSASILRGTDTQYF.

As DNA, the CDR3 is TGTGCCAGTAGTATTTTCGCCGGGGGCAATCAGCCCCAGCATTTT. Amino acids: CASSIFAGGNQPQHF. The chain carries TRBV19 and TRBJ1-5; D is uncertain. The CDR3 spans 15 residues. Germline assignment: CDR1 LNHDA and CDR2 SQIVND (reference sequence). The V end lost 3 bases, the J end lost 2 bases, and 11 bases lay between the germline ends.

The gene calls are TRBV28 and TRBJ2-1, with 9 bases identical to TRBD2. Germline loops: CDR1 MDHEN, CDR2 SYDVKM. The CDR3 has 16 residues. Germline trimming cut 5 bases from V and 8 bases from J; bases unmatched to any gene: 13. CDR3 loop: CASSPVIAGVSDEQFF. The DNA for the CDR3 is TGTGCCAGCAGTCCAGTGATAGCGGGAGTTAGCGATGAGCAGTTCTTC.

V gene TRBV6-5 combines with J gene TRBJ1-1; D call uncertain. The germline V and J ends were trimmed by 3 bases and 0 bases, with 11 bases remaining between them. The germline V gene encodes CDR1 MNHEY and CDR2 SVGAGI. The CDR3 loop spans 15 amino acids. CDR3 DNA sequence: TGTGCCAGCAGTTATGAGGCGGGGATGAACACTGAAGCTTTCTTT. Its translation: CASSYEAGMNTEAFF.

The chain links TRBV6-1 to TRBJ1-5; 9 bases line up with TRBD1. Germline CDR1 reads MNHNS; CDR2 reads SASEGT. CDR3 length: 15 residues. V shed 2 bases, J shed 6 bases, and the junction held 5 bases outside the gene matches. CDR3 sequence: CASSELQGAGQPQHF. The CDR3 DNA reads TGTGCCAGCAGTGAATTACAGGGGGCTGGTCAGCCCCAGCATTTT.

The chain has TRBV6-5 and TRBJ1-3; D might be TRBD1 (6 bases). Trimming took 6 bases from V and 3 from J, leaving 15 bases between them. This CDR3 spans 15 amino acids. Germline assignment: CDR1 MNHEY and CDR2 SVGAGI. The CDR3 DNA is TGTGCCAGCAGGATACAGGGAGTGGGTGGAAACACCATATATTTT. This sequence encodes CASRIQGVGGNTIYF.

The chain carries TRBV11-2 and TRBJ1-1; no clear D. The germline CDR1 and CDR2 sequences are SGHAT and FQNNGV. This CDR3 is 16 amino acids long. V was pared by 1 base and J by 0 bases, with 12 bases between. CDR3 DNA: TGTGCCAGCAGCTTAGGACTAAGCGTGATGAACACTGAAGCTTTCTTT. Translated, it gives CASSLGLSVMNTEAFF. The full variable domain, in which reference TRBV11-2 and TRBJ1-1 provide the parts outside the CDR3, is EAGVAQSPRYKIIEKRQSVAFWCNPISGHATLYWYQQILGQGPKLLIQFQNNGVVDDSQLPKDRFSAERLKGVDSTLKIQPAKLEDSAVYLCASSLGLSVMNTEAFFGQGTRLTVV.

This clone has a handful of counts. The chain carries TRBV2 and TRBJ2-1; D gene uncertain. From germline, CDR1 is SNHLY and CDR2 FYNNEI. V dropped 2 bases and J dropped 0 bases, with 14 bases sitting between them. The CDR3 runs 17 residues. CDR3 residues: CASSEQAVPISYNEQFF. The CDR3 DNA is TGTGCCAGCAGTGAACAAGCTGTCCCAATCTCCTACAATGAGCAGTTCTTC.

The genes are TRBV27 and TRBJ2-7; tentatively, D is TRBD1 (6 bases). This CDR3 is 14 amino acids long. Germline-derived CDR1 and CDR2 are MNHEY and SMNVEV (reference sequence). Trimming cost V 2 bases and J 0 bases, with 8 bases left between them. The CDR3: CASSLQGGSYEQYF. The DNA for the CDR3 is TGTGCCAGCAGTTTACAAGGGGGCTCCTACGAGCAGTACTTC.

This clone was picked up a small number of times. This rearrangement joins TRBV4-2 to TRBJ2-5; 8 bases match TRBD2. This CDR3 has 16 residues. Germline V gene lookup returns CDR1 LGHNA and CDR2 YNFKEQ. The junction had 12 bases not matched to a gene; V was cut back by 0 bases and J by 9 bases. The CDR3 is CASSQELAGGYEPQYF. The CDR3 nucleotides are TGTGCCAGCAGCCAAGAGCTAGCGGGCGGCTATGAGCCCCAGTACTTC.

The CDR3 region is CASSEPLLSSGNTIYF. CDR3 DNA sequence: TGTGCCAGCTCAGAACCCCTTTTGAGCTCTGGAAACACCATATATTTT. The V call is TRBV18, the J call TRBJ1-3; no reliable D call. CDR1 and CDR2 from the germline V gene are KGHSH and LQKENI. The length of the CDR3 is 16 residues. The ends were cut back, 5 bases at V and 0 bases at J, with 14 bases in the middle.

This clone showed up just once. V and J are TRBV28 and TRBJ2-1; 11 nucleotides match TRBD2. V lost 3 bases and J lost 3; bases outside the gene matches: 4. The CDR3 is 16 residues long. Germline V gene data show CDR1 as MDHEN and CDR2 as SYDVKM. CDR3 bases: TGTGCCAGCAGTTTCAAGCTAGCGGGGGGCTACAATGAGCAGTTCTTC. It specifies CASSFKLAGGYNEQFF.

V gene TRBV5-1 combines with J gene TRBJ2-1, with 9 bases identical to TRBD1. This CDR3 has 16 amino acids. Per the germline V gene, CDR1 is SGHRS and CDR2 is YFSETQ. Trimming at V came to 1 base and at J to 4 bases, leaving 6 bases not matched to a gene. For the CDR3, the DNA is TGCGCCAGCAGCTTGCTTAGGACAGGGGATTACAATGAGCAGTTCTTC. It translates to CASSLLRTGDYNEQFF.

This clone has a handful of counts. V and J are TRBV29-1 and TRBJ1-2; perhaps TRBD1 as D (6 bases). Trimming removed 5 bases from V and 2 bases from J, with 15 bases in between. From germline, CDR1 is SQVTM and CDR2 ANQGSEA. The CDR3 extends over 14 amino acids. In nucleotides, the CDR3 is TGCAGCGTTACCCTGGGGGCAGGCAACTATGGCTACACCTTC. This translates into CSVTLGAGNYGYTF.

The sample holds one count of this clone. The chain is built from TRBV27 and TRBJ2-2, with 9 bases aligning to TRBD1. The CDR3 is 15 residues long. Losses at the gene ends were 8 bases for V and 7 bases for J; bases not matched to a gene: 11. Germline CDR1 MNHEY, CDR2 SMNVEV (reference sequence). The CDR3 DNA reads TGTGCCAGCGGCGGAACAGGGGGCTTGGACGGGGAGCTGTTTTTT. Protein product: CASGGTGGLDGELFF.

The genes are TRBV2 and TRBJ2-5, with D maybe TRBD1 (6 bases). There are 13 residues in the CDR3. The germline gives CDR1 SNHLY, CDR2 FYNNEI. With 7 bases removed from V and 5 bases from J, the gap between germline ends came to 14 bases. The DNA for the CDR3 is TGTGCCAGCAACCGGGACAACGCGGAGACCCAGTACTTC. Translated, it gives CASNRDNAETQYF.